The T cell receptor (beta chain) described here comes from a study of radiation and T cells in renal cell carcinoma. Study-wide points: In blood, top tumor clones expanded by 2 weeks, shrinking by 4.

On this clone itself: Its specificity is not known.

The assay was immunoSEQ multiplex PCR, and TCRdb's table has in-frame clones only and misses some. The sample lists over 60,000 clones; about 86% were seen once. Time point reported: blood 2 weeks post-SBRT. Treatment indicated: 15 Gy SBRT to primary tumor, nephrectomy 4 weeks later. Clear cell pathology was present in this patient's renal cell carcinoma. This clonotype originated in a woman aged 45-65 years with renal cell carcinoma. The source material was blood, sampled from a patient whose treatment included radiotherapy and nephrectomy.

The CDR3 spells CASSLGLTLGANTDTQYF. CDR3 DNA: TGTGCCAGCAGCTTGGGACTTACACTGGGCGCCAACACAGATACGCAGTATTTT. The V gene is TRBV5-4, the J gene TRBJ2-3; D gene uncertain. This CDR3 has 18 amino acids. The ends were cut back, 0 bases at V and 2 bases at J, with 19 bases in the middle. Germline CDR1 reads SGHNT; CDR2 reads YYREEE (reference sequence).